The 27 T cell receptor beta chains given below trace back to one sample, sequenced in a study of T cell changes during pregnancy in multiple sclerosis. Only in-frame clones appear in the TCRdb table, and some are missing; sequencing was by immunoSEQ multiplex PCR. Among about 100,000 clones listed, more than 90% were seen once. Here the sequenced sample was peripheral blood, taken in the second trimester of pregnancy. These TCRs come from a female donor with multiple sclerosis, enrolled in a pregnancy study.

This chain connects TRBV7-6 to TRBJ1-5; a possible D gene is TRBD1 (5 bases). CDR1 is SGHVS and CDR2 is FNYEAQ in the germline V gene. The V end lost 5 bases, the J end lost 5 bases, and 13 bases lay between the germline ends. This CDR3 contains 14 residues. In DNA, the CDR3 is TGTGCCAGCAGCCTACGGAGGGGCGATCAGCCCCAGCATTTT. Amino acids: CASSLRRGDQPQHF. Together with reference TRBV7-6 and TRBJ1-5, the CDR3 gives the full variable domain: GAGVSQSPRYKVTKRGQDVALRCDPISGHVSLYWYRQALGQGPEFLTYFNYEAQQDKSGLPNDRFSAERPEGSISTLTIQRTEQRDSAMYRCASSLRRGDQPQHFGDGTRLSIL.

J is TRBJ1-3 and V is TRBV28; the match to TRBD1 covers 7 bases. Germline lookup yields CDR1 MDHEN and CDR2 SYDVKM. Unmatched junction bases numbered 5, after V lost 6 bases and J lost 0 bases. CDR3 length: 15 amino acids. CDR3 sequence reads: CASSRDRVSGNTIYF. The CDR3 coding sequence is TGTGCCAGCAGCCGCGACAGGGTCTCTGGAAACACCATATATTTT.

This clone was seen more than once but under ten times. V gene TRBV30 combines with J gene TRBJ1-1; D remains unclear. Germline values: CDR1 GTSNPN, CDR2 SVGIG (reference sequence). V lost 1 base, J lost 9 bases, and 9 bases lay in between. CDR3 length: 11 residues. DNA for the CDR3: TGTGCCTGGAGTGACGGCAGGAAAGCTTTCTTT. It codes for CAWSDGRKAFF.

This clone was seen a single time. This chain joins TRBV5-4 and TRBJ1-1; 8 bases are a match to TRBD1. This CDR3 comprises 15 residues. CDR1 and CDR2 (germline): SGHNT, YYREEE (reference sequence). The trim removed 5 bases at V and 4 bases at J, leaving 10 bases unmatched. For the CDR3, the DNA is TGTGCCAGCAGTCCTAACAGGGGGGGGGCCACTGAAGCTTTCTTT. This sequence encodes CASSPNRGGATEAFF.

This CDR3 is CASSEAVRVSYEQYF. The CDR3 bases are TGTGCCAGCAGTGAAGCGGTCAGGGTCTCCTACGAGCAGTACTTC. The chain employs TRBV6-1 and TRBJ2-7, with D possibly TRBD1 on 5 matching bases. Germline V lookup: CDR1 MNHNS, CDR2 SASEGT. The CDR3 spans 15 residues. The V end lost 0 bases, the J end lost 0 bases, and 9 bases lay between the germline ends.

V gene TRBV9 combines with J gene TRBJ1-1; TRBD1 matches at 7 bases. V lost 3 bases to trimming and J lost 3 bases; unmatched junction nucleotides: 14. The CDR3 totals 17 residues. Germline CDR1 reads SGDLS; CDR2 reads YYNGEE. In DNA form, the CDR3 reads TGTGCCAGCAGCGCCCTCCTCCTAGGGGGCGATGACACTGAAGCTTTCTTT. Its translation is CASSALLLGGDDTEAFF. The entire variable domain, with the rest obtained from reference TRBV9 and TRBJ1-1, is as follows: DSGVTQTPKHLITATGQRVTLRCSPRSGDLSVYWYQQSLDQGLQFLIQYYNGEERAKGNILERFSAQQFPDLHSELNLSSLELGDSALYFCASSALLLGGDDTEAFFGQGTRLTVV.

This chain links TRBV7-6 with TRBJ2-3; 13 bases are shared with TRBD2. This CDR3 region has 18 residues. J lost 6 bases, V lost 1 base, and 10 bases had no gene match. CDR1 is SGHVS and CDR2 is FNYEAQ in the germline V gene. CDR3 region: CASSLGTSGGAGSDTQYF. CDR3 DNA sequence: TGTGCCAGCAGCTTAGGAACTAGCGGGGGGGCTGGGAGTGATACGCAGTATTTT.

J is TRBJ2-5 and V is TRBV7-2, with TRBD2 matching over 8 bases. The CDR3 runs to 16 residues. Germline assignment: CDR1 SGHTA and CDR2 FQGNSA. After removal of 2 bases from V and 3 bases from J, the junction contained 8 bases not matched to a gene. CDR3 residues: CASSLFASGGKETQYF. Written as DNA, the CDR3 is TGTGCCAGCAGCTTATTCGCCAGCGGGGGCAAAGAGACCCAGTACTTC.

This chain uses TRBV7-9 with TRBJ2-7, with D uncertain. The length of the CDR3 is 15 residues. Looked up from germline, CDR1 is SEHNR and CDR2 is FQNEAQ (reference sequence). The V end was cut by 5 bases, the J end by 2 bases, with 16 bases between. The CDR3: CASSPATGATYEQYF. The CDR3 DNA sequence: TGTGCCAGCAGCCCCGCCACTGGAGCCACCTACGAGCAGTACTTC. Using reference TRBV7-9 and TRBJ2-7 for the parts outside the CDR3, the full variable domain is DTGVSQNPRHKITKRGQNVTFRCDPISEHNRLYWYRQTLGQGPEFLTYFQNEAQLEKSRLLSDRFSAERPKGSFSTLEIQRTEQGDSAMYLCASSPATGATYEQYFGPGTRLTVT.

The table lists this clone with a count of one. The chain recombines TRBV10-1 with TRBJ2-7; TRBD1 matches 7 bases. Losses at the gene ends were 8 bases for V and 3 bases for J; bases not matched to a gene: 7. Germline-derived CDR1 and CDR2 are WNHNN and SYGVQD (reference sequence). The CDR3 is 13 residues long. CDR3 region: CASGRDSIYEQYF. Written as DNA, the CDR3 is TGCGCCAGCGGCCGGGACAGCATCTACGAGCAGTACTTC.

The chain links TRBV12-5 to TRBJ1-1, with 9 bases matching TRBD1. The V gene's germline CDR1 is LGHNT and CDR2 FRNRAP. Losses at the gene ends were 6 bases for V and 2 bases for J; bases not matched to a gene: 7. This CDR3 spans 15 amino acids. CDR3 DNA: TGTGCTAGTGGACCAGGACAGGGGCTAAACACTGAAGCTTTCTTT. The encoded protein is CASGPGQGLNTEAFF.

The V and J genes are TRBV2 and TRBJ2-1; D is uncertain. Trimming stripped 3 bases from V and 11 bases from J, with 14 bases between. The germline V gene encodes CDR1 SNHLY and CDR2 FYNNEI. The CDR3 is made up of 13 amino acids. CDR3 coding DNA: TGTGCCAGCAGTGAGACATTGGAATCGCAGCAGTTCTTC. Encoded protein: CASSETLESQQFF. The full variable domain, completed using reference TRBV2 and TRBJ2-1, is EPEVTQTPSHQVTQMGQEVILRCVPISNHLYFYWYRQILGQKVEFLVSFYNNEISEKSEIFDDQFSVERPDGSNFTLKIRSTKLEDSAMYFCASSETLESQQFFGPGTRLTVL.

This clone appeared a few times. V and J are TRBV9 and TRBJ1-5; 7 bases line up with TRBD1. V trimming: 0 bases; J trimming: 7 bases; junction bases outside the gene matches: 4. Germline assignment: CDR1 SGDLS and CDR2 YYNGEE. This CDR3 spans 14 amino acids. CDR3 residues: CASSVDDRDQPQHF. The CDR3 region has the DNA TGTGCCAGCAGCGTAGATGACAGGGACCAGCCCCAGCATTTT.

CDR3 DNA: TGTGCCAGCAGCTTGAGGGGGCGAACAGATACGCAGTATTTT. Its protein is CASSLRGRTDTQYF. This chain uses TRBV5-4 with TRBJ2-3, with 7 bases fitting TRBD1. The CDR3 has 14 amino acids. Germline values: CDR1 SGHNT, CDR2 YYREEE (reference sequence). V shed 1 base and J 3 bases; nucleotides not matched to a gene: 2.

This clone was seen once. The rearrangement joins TRBV7-6 to TRBJ2-2; 8 bases match TRBD1. In germline, CDR1 is SGHVS, CDR2 FNYEAQ. J gave up 0 bases and V 5 bases, and 2 bases lay outside the gene matches. The CDR3 runs 15 residues. The chain's CDR3 is CASSPRGPNTGELFF. The CDR3 nucleotides are TGTGCCAGCAGCCCCAGGGGGCCGAACACCGGGGAGCTGTTTTTT.

This chain uses TRBV19 with TRBJ1-5, with a tentative D call TRBD1 (5 bases). Trimming left V 7 bases short and J 4 bases short, with 11 bases between. CDR1 and CDR2 from the germline V gene are LNHDA and SQIVND (reference sequence). This CDR3 region has 13 residues. In DNA form, the CDR3 reads TGTGCCAGTACTCTGGGGGGGAATCAGCCCCAGCATTTT. This codes for CASTLGGNQPQHF.

In DNA form, the CDR3 reads TGTGCCAGCAGCTACCCCGGGATAGGCAATGAGCAGTTCTTC. Amino acid sequence: CASSYPGIGNEQFF. The rearrangement joins TRBV7-3 to TRBJ2-1; the D gene is possibly TRBD2 (5 bases). The CDR3 covers 14 residues. The germline V gene encodes CDR1 SGHTA and CDR2 FQGTGA. Trimming cost V 4 bases and J 6 bases, with 13 bases left between them.

This rearrangement joins TRBV5-4 to TRBJ1-4, with 7 bases lining up with TRBD1. The CDR3 runs to 14 residues. Germline V gives CDR1 SGHNT, CDR2 YYREEE (reference sequence). The V gene end was trimmed by 4 bases and the J gene end by 7 bases; junction bases not matched to a gene: 7. The CDR3 DNA sequence: TGTGCCAGCAGCATCACAGGGGTATCTGAAAAACTGTTTTTT. This codes for CASSITGVSEKLFF. The whole variable domain, remainder taken from reference TRBV5-4 and TRBJ1-4, is ETGVTQSPTHLIKTRGQQVTLRCSSQSGHNTVSWYQQALGQGPQFIFQYYREEENGRGNFPPRFSGLQFPNYSSELNVNALELDDSALYLCASSITGVSEKLFFGSGTQLSVL.

The chain has TRBV11-2 and TRBJ2-7, with TRBD1 as a possible D gene (6 bases). The CDR3 has 14 amino acids. The V end lost 5 bases, the J end lost 3 bases, and 14 bases lay between the germline ends. CDR1 is SGHAT, CDR2 FQNNGV, per germline. CDR3 in amino acids: CASSQDRIHYEQYF. The CDR3 region has the DNA TGTGCCAGCAGCCAAGACAGGATCCACTACGAGCAGTACTTC.

The chain has TRBV7-8 and TRBJ1-1; tentatively, D is TRBD1 (6 bases). Trimming took 9 bases from V and 1 from J, leaving 12 bases between them. From germline, CDR1 is SGHVS and CDR2 FQNEAQ. There are 13 residues in the CDR3. This chain's CDR3 is CASLRGGNTEAFF. As DNA, the CDR3 is TGTGCCAGTCTGAGAGGGGGGAACACTGAAGCTTTCTTT.

The J gene is TRBJ2-7, the V gene TRBV14; TRBD1 aligns across 10 bases. Looked up from germline, CDR1 is SGHDN and CDR2 is FVKESK. J lost 5 bases, V lost 2 bases, and 9 bases had no gene match. The length of the CDR3 is 16 residues. CDR3 in DNA: TGTGCCAGCAGCCAAAATTGGGGACAGGGGACCCACGAGCAGTACTTC. This translates into CASSQNWGQGTHEQYF. Looking up the rest from reference TRBV14 and TRBJ2-7 gives the full variable domain: EAGVTQFPSHSVIEKGQTVTLRCDPISGHDNLYWYRRVMGKEIKFLLHFVKESKQDESGMPNNRFLAERTGGTYSTLKVQPAELEDSGVYFCASSQNWGQGTHEQYFGPGTRLTVT.

This clone was detected once. V and J are TRBV6-1 and TRBJ1-5; TRBD1 is a possible D gene (6 bases). This CDR3 has 15 residues. Germline V gene sequence: CDR1 MNHNS, CDR2 SASEGT. Deletions cut 0 bases from V and 4 bases from J, with 10 bases between. The DNA of the CDR3 is TGTGCCAGCAGTGAAGCAATGGGGGCAAATCAGCCCCAGCATTTT. It yields the protein CASSEAMGANQPQHF.

V and J are TRBV19 and TRBJ1-5, with 11 nucleotides matching TRBD1. The CDR3 totals 15 residues. Germline-derived CDR1 and CDR2 are LNHDA and SQIVND (reference sequence). V shed 0 bases and J 6 bases; nucleotides not matched to a gene: 1. The CDR3 DNA reads as TGTGCCAGTAGTATAGAGGGGACAGGGGGTCAGCCCCAGCATTTT. This sequence encodes CASSIEGTGGQPQHF.

This sequence joins TRBV5-6 and TRBJ1-2; D call uncertain. The CDR3 loop spans 16 amino acids. Per the germline V gene, CDR1 is SGHDT and CDR2 is YYEEEE. Trimming removed 0 bases from V and 0 bases from J, with 12 bases in between. This chain's CDR3 is CASSLGYTLANYGYTF. The CDR3 coding sequence is TGTGCCAGCAGCTTGGGCTATACTCTCGCTAACTATGGCTACACCTTC.

The chain combines TRBV4-2 with TRBJ2-5; TRBD2 aligns across 7 bases. This CDR3 region has 15 residues. The J segment lost 2 bases and the V segment lost 1 base, leaving 4 bases of the junction unmatched. Germline-derived CDR1 and CDR2 are LGHNA and YNFKEQ. This CDR3 is CASSQARGGQETQYF. As DNA, the CDR3 is TGTGCCAGCAGCCAAGCACGCGGGGGACAAGAGACCCAGTACTTC.

The rearrangement joins TRBV6-5 to TRBJ1-5, with D perhaps TRBD1 (5 bases). CDR3 size: 15 residues. Germline lookup yields CDR1 MNHEY and CDR2 SVGAGI. V was trimmed by 0 bases and J by 1 base, leaving 7 bases between them. The CDR3 protein is CASSYSAGSNQPQHF. The CDR3 DNA is TGTGCCAGCAGTTACTCTGCAGGGAGCAATCAGCCCCAGCATTTT.

V usage is TRBV5-6 and J usage is TRBJ2-2; a possible D gene is TRBD2 (7 bases). The germline CDR1 and CDR2 sequences are SGHDT and YYEEEE. Trimming stripped 0 bases from V and 0 bases from J, with 9 bases between. The CDR3 length is 16 residues. CDR3 amino acids: CASSLGGGPNTGELFF. The DNA of the CDR3 is TGTGCCAGCAGCTTGGGCGGGGGCCCGAACACCGGGGAGCTGTTTTTT.